This T cell receptor (beta chain) was identified during a study of cytomegalovirus exposure and HLA in healthy donors. This PCR relied on a set of 60 Vbeta primers and 13 Jbeta primers. Sequencing used immunoSEQ multiplex PCR; TCRdb keeps in-frame clones, though not all of them. This table has about 260,000 clones, around 65% appearing once. This CDR3 has 13 residues. The germline V gene has CDR1 MNHEY and CDR2 SVGAGI. General study points: Published work reported that the classifier diagnosed cytomegalovirus status with high specificity and sensitivity. In vitro work confirmed that a few CMV-associated chains recognize CMV antigens.

The sample holds a few counts of this clone. Its antigen remains unidentified. The TCR comes from a female donor in good health and CMV-seronegative. The genes are TRBV6-5 and TRBJ2-5; perhaps TRBD1 as D (6 bases). The DNA end favors TRBJ2-7, so the J call may be wrong. Sequenced material: PBMCs. This CDR3 reads CASNRGGTDEQYF. The DNA of the CDR3 is TGTGCCAGCAACCGAGGGGGTACGGACGAGCAGTACTTC.